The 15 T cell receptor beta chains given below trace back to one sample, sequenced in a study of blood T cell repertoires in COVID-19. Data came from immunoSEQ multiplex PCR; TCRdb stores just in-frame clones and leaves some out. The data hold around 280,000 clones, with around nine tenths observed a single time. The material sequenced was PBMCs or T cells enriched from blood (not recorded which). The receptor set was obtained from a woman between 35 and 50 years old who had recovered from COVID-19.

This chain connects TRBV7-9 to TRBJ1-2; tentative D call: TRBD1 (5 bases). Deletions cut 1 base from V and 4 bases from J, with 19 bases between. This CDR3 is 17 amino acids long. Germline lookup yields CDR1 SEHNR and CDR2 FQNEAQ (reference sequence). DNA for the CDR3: TGTGCCAGCAGCTTAGTTCAGGGCAACCCACGGGTCTATGGCTACACCTTC. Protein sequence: CASSLVQGNPRVYGYTF. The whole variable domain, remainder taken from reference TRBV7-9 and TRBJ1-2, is DTGVSQNPRHKITKRGQNVTFRCDPISEHNRLYWYRQTLGQGPEFLTYFQNEAQLEKSRLLSDRFSAERPKGSFSTLEIQRTEQGDSAMYLCASSLVQGNPRVYGYTFGSGTRLTVV.

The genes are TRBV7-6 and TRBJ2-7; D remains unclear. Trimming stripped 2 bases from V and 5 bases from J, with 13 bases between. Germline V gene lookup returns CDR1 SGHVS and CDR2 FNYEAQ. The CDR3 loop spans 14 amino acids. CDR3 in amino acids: CASSLSPGPHEQYF. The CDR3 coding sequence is TGTGCCAGCAGCTTATCGCCAGGTCCCCACGAGCAGTACTTC. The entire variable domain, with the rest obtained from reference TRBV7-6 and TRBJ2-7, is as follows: GAGVSQSPRYKVTKRGQDVALRCDPISGHVSLYWYRQALGQGPEFLTYFNYEAQQDKSGLPNDRFSAERPEGSISTLTIQRTEQRDSAMYRCASSLSPGPHEQYFGPGTRLTVT.

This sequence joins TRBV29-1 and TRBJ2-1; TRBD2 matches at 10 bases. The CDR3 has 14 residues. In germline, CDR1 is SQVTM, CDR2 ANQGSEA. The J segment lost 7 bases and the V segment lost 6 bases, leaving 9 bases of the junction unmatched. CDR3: CSVVLAGRPNEQFF. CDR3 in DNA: TGCAGCGTCGTACTAGCGGGACGGCCAAATGAGCAGTTCTTC.

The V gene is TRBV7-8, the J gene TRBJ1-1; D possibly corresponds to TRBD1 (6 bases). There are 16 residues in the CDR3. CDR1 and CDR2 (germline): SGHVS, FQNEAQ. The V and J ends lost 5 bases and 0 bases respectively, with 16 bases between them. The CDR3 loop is CASSPQGSSVNTEAFF. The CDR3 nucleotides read TGTGCCAGCAGCCCACAGGGATCGAGTGTGAACACTGAAGCTTTCTTT.

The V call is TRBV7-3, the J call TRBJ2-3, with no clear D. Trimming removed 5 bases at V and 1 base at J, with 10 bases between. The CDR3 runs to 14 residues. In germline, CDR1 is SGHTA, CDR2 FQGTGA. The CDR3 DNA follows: TGTGCCAGCAGCCCCTCCTACGGCACAGATACGCAGTATTTT. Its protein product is CASSPSYGTDTQYF.

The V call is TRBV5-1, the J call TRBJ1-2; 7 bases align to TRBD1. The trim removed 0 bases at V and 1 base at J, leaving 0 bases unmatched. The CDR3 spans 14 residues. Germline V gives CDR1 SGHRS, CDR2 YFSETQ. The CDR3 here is CASSLGDSNYGYTF. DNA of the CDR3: TGCGCCAGCAGCTTGGGGGACAGTAACTATGGCTACACCTTC.

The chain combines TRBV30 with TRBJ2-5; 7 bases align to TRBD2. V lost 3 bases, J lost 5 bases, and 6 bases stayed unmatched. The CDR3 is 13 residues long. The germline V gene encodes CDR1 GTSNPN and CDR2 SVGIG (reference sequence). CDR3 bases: TGTGCCTGGAGAGCTTTCGGGGGGGAGACCCAGTACTTC. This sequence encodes CAWRAFGGETQYF.

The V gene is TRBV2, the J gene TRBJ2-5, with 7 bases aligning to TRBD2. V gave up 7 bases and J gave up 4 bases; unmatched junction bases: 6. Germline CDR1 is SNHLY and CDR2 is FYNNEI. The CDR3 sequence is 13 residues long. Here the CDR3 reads CASTRLAGETQYF. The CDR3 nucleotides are TGTGCCAGCACCCGACTAGCCGGAGAGACCCAGTACTTC.

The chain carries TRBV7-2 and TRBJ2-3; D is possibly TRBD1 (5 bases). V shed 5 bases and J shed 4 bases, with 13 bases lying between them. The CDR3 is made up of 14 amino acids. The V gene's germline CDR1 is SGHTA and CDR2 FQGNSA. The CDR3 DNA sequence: TGTGCCAGCAGCGCCAGGGAAAGGGCAGATACGCAGTATTTT. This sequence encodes CASSARERADTQYF. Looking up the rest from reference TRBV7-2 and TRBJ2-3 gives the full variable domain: GAGVSQSPSNKVTEKGKDVELRCDPISGHTALYWYRQSLGQGLEFLIYFQGNSAPDKSGLPSDRFSAERTGGSVSTLTIQRTQQEDSAVYLCASSARERADTQYFGPGTRLTVL.

The CDR3: CASSQVTGGRGYEQYF. CDR3 coding DNA: TGTGCCAGCAGCCAAGTAACGGGCGGGAGGGGGTACGAGCAGTACTTC. The V gene is TRBV4-2, the J gene TRBJ2-7, with 9 bases aligning to TRBD2. Trimming took 1 base from V and 4 from J; bases not matched to a gene: 8. The CDR3 extends over 16 amino acids. Germline values: CDR1 LGHNA, CDR2 YNFKEQ.

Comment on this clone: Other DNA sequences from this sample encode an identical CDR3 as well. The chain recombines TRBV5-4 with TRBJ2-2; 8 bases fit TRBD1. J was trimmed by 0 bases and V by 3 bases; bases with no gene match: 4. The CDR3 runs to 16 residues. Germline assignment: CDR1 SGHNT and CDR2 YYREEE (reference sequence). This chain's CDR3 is CASSSRDRPNTGELFF. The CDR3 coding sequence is TGTGCCAGCAGCTCCCGGGACAGGCCGAACACCGGGGAGCTGTTTTTT.

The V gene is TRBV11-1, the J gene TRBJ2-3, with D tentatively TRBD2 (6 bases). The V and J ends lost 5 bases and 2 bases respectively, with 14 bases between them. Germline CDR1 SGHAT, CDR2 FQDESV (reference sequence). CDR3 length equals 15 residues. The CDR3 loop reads CASSVSGTVTDTQYF. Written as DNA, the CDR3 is TGTGCCAGCAGCGTGTCCGGGACTGTCACAGATACGCAGTATTTT. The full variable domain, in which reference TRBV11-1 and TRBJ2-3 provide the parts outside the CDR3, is EAEVAQSPRYKITEKSQAVAFWCDPISGHATLYWYRQILGQGPELLVQFQDESVVDDSQLPKDRFSAERLKGVDSTLKIQPAELGDSAMYLCASSVSGTVTDTQYFGPGTRLTVL.

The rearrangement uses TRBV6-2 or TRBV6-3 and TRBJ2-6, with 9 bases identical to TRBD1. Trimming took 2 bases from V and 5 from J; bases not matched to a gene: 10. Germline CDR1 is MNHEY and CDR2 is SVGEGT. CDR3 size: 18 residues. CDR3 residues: CASSYAPGQGPWANVLTF. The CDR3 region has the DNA TGTGCCAGCAGTTACGCCCCTGGACAGGGGCCGTGGGCCAACGTCCTGACTTTC.

The CDR3 is CASSLWGDNNEQFF. The CDR3 nucleotides are TGTGCCAGCAGTCTCTGGGGAGATAACAATGAGCAGTTCTTC. V usage is TRBV25-1 and J usage is TRBJ2-1, with D perhaps matching TRBD2 (5 bases). CDR3 length equals 14 residues. Germline V lookup: CDR1 MGHDK, CDR2 SYGVNS. The ends were cut back, 5 bases at V and 5 bases at J, with 13 bases in the middle.

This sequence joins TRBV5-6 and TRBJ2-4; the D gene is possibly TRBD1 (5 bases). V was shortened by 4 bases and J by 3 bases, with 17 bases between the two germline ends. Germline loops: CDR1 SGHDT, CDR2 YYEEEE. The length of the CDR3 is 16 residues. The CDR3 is CASSLRRRGDKNIQYF. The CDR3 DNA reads TGTGCCAGCAGCCTCCGACGAAGGGGCGACAAAAACATTCAGTACTTC.